The 27 T cell receptor beta chains below all came from one sample that was sequenced in a study of shared T cell receptors in the human thymus. TCRdb keeps only in-frame clones here, not all; method: immunoSEQ multiplex PCR. This table has over 450,000 clones, around 78% appearing once. These data are also associated with another study on human thymus T cells.

The specimen sequenced was thymocytes. The source is a boy in the first two years of life with a congenital heart defect.

The rearrangement links TRBV6-1 to TRBJ1-5; possibly TRBD1 for D (5 bases). V was clipped by 3 bases and J by 0 bases, with 6 bases between them. There are 14 residues in the CDR3. CDR1 and CDR2 from the germline V gene are MNHNS and SASEGT. DNA of the CDR3: TGTGCCAGCAGTGAGACAGATAGCAATCAGCCCCAGCATTTT. Translating gives CASSETDSNQPQHF.

This clone was detected a few times. The chain uses TRBV19 and TRBJ1-1; possibly TRBD1 for D (5 bases). V lost 6 bases, J lost 0 bases, and 17 bases lay in between. The CDR3 covers 16 residues. CDR1 is LNHDA and CDR2 is SQIVND in the germline V gene (reference sequence). DNA for the CDR3: TGTGCCAGTAGCCAAACGGGACGGGGGATGAACACTGAAGCTTTCTTT. This sequence encodes CASSQTGRGMNTEAFF. The variable domain in full, completed from reference TRBV19 and TRBJ1-1, reads DGGITQSPKYLFRKEGQNVTLSCEQNLNHDAMYWYRQDPGQGLRLIYYSQIVNDFQKGDIAEGYSVSREKKESFPLTVTSAQKNPTAFYLCASSQTGRGMNTEAFFGQGTRLTVV.

The chain recombines TRBV7-8 with TRBJ1-2; unclear D gene. V lost 1 base to trimming and J lost 0 bases, with 6 bases between them. The CDR3 runs 14 residues. CDR1 and CDR2 (germline): SGHVS, FQNEAQ. CDR3 protein: CASSLVGANYGYTF. Written as DNA, the CDR3 is TGTGCCAGCAGCTTAGTGGGCGCTAACTATGGCTACACCTTC.

The chain carries TRBV5-6 and TRBJ2-1; 7 nucleotides match TRBD1. The CDR3 runs 13 residues. The germline V gene encodes CDR1 SGHDT and CDR2 YYEEEE. The ends lost 2 bases at V and 10 bases at J; junction bases unmatched: 6. The CDR3 loop is CASSFKKGAEQFF. The CDR3 coding sequence is TGTGCCAGCAGCTTTAAGAAGGGGGCCGAGCAGTTCTTC.

The rearrangement uses TRBV20-1 and TRBJ2-1; D remains unclear. The CDR3 contains 11 residues. Germline V gene sequence: CDR1 DFQATT, CDR2 SNEGSKA (reference sequence). Trimming stripped 4 bases from V and 13 bases from J, with 14 bases between. The CDR3 nucleotides read TGCAGTGCTACCCATCGGAGTAGTCAGTTCTTC. It codes for CSATHRSSQFF.

The rearrangement joins TRBV27 to TRBJ2-3, with 12 positions matching TRBD2. Unmatched junction bases numbered 6, after V lost 4 bases and J lost 4 bases. The CDR3 has 16 amino acids. Germline loops: CDR1 MNHEY, CDR2 SMNVEV (reference sequence). Here the CDR3 reads CASSSPPSGRADTQYF. CDR3 sequence (DNA): TGTGCCAGCAGTTCCCCTCCTAGCGGGAGGGCAGATACGCAGTATTTT.

The V gene is TRBV7-9, the J gene TRBJ2-7; D may be TRBD2 (5 bases). The V gene lost 3 bases and the J gene lost 5 bases, with 20 bases spanning the gap. The CDR3 contains 16 residues. Germline loops: CDR1 SEHNR, CDR2 FQNEAQ (reference sequence). The DNA for the CDR3 is TGTGCCAGCAGCTTCCCCCTGATCGGGATGAGCGACGAGCAGTACTTC. This gives the protein CASSFPLIGMSDEQYF. The entire variable domain, with the rest obtained from reference TRBV7-9 and TRBJ2-7, is as follows: DTGVSQNPRHKITKRGQNVTFRCDPISEHNRLYWYRQTLGQGPEFLTYFQNEAQLEKSRLLSDRFSAERPKGSFSTLEIQRTEQGDSAMYLCASSFPLIGMSDEQYFGPGTRLTVT.

The chain uses TRBV28 and TRBJ2-5, with D unclear. CDR3 length equals 13 residues. Trimming left V 5 bases short and J 3 bases short, with 10 bases between. Germline values: CDR1 MDHEN, CDR2 SYDVKM. The DNA of the CDR3 is TGTGCCAGCAGTACTCGGTTCAAAGAGACCCAGTACTTC. It yields the protein CASSTRFKETQYF.

The chain is built from TRBV30 and TRBJ1-2; 9 nucleotides agree with TRBD1. V trimming: 2 bases; J trimming: 8 bases; junction bases outside the gene matches: 9. The CDR3 length is 14 residues. Germline V gene sequence: CDR1 GTSNPN, CDR2 SVGIG (reference sequence). The CDR3 sequence is CAWSPGTGREGYTF. Here the CDR3 DNA reads TGTGCCTGGAGTCCCGGGACAGGGCGGGAGGGCTACACCTTC.

The rearrangement joins TRBV27 to TRBJ2-7, with TRBD2 identical over 9 bases. The CDR3 has 14 amino acids. V was clipped by 7 bases and J by 7 bases; unmatched bases: 11. Germline CDR1 MNHEY, CDR2 SMNVEV (reference sequence). CDR3 sequence (DNA): TGTGCCAGCATCCCGCCGGGGCGGGGGGGGGAGCAGTACTTC. Protein product: CASIPPGRGGEQYF.

The J gene is TRBJ2-7, the V gene TRBV23-1; TRBD1 matches at 7 bases. TRBV23-1 is an ORF for which the function is uncertain. V lost 6 bases to trimming and J lost 6 bases; unmatched junction nucleotides: 14. CDR3 length equals 15 residues. CDR3 sequence: CASSRIFRQGGEQYF. In DNA, the CDR3 is TGCGCCAGCAGCCGAATCTTTCGACAGGGTGGCGAGCAGTACTTC.

This sequence joins TRBV19 and TRBJ2-3, with D uncertain. CDR1 LNHDA and CDR2 SQIVND come from the germline V gene (reference sequence). This CDR3 is 15 amino acids long. The V and J ends lost 3 bases and 4 bases respectively, with 14 bases between them. The CDR3 nucleotides are TGTGCCAGTAGTATGAGTGCTGCAGGTTCAGATACGCAGTATTTT. It yields the protein CASSMSAAGSDTQYF.

J is TRBJ2-2 and V is TRBV5-4; 7 bases agree with TRBD2. From germline, CDR1 is SGHNT and CDR2 YYREEE (reference sequence). The CDR3 loop spans 15 amino acids. Unmatched junction bases numbered 11, after V lost 6 bases and J lost 6 bases. The CDR3 DNA follows: TGTGCCAGCAACTCCCATCCGGGGGGTGCCGGGGAGCTGTTTTTT. This encodes CASNSHPGGAGELFF.

J is TRBJ2-5 and V is TRBV25-1; 10 bases map to TRBD1. The CDR3 covers 16 residues. Per germline, CDR1 MGHDK and CDR2 SYGVNS. The trim removed 2 bases at V and 3 bases at J, leaving 6 bases unmatched. DNA for the CDR3: TGTGCCAGCAGTGAACAGGAGGGGACAGGGGAAGAGACCCAGTACTTC. It specifies CASSEQEGTGEETQYF.

The chain has TRBV28 and TRBJ1-2, with TRBD1 identical over 8 bases. V lost 6 bases, J lost 2 bases, and 8 bases stayed unmatched. This CDR3 is built from 15 residues. Germline V gene data show CDR1 as MDHEN and CDR2 as SYDVKM. CDR3 sequence (DNA): TGTGCCAGCAGCCCTATACGACAGGGGAACTATGGCTACACCTTC. Translating it yields CASSPIRQGNYGYTF.

V and J are TRBV29-1 and TRBJ2-1; 13 bases align to TRBD2. Germline V lookup: CDR1 SQVTM, CDR2 ANQGSEA. Unmatched junction bases numbered 4, after V lost 7 bases and J lost 1 base. The CDR3 has 15 residues. In DNA, the CDR3 is TGCAGCGCGACTAGCGGGAGGAAGTCCTACAATGAGCAGTTCTTC. As protein: CSATSGRKSYNEQFF.

The chain uses TRBV28 and TRBJ1-4; possibly TRBD1 for D (6 bases). V lost 6 bases and J lost 3, with 11 bases in between. From germline, CDR1 is MDHEN and CDR2 SYDVKM. The CDR3 is 14 residues long. The CDR3 loop reads CASSPGGPNEKLFF. The CDR3 nucleotides are TGTGCCAGCAGCCCGGGGGGCCCTAATGAAAAACTGTTTTTT. The complete variable domain, with remaining parts taken from reference TRBV28 and TRBJ1-4, reads DVKVTQSSRYLVKRTGEKVFLECVQDMDHENMFWYRQDPGLGLRLIYFSYDVKMKEKGDIPEGYSVSREKKERFSLILESASTNQTSMYLCASSPGGPNEKLFFGSGTQLSVL.

The chain joins TRBV5-1 to TRBJ2-5, with TRBD2 as a possible D gene (5 bases). Trimming removed 2 bases from V and 9 bases from J, with 26 bases in between. CDR1 and CDR2 (germline): SGHRS, YFSETQ. The CDR3 has 17 residues. The CDR3 is CASSLKASRIPFESQYF. CDR3 DNA: TGCGCCAGCAGCTTAAAGGCTAGCCGGATCCCCTTCGAGTCCCAGTACTTC.

The chain combines TRBV2 with TRBJ1-3; TRBD1 agrees at 8 bases. The trim removed 4 bases at V and 2 bases at J, leaving 7 bases unmatched. Per germline, CDR1 SNHLY and CDR2 FYNNEI. CDR3 length: 16 amino acids. The CDR3 DNA sequence: TGTGCCAGCAGTGGTCCCGGGACAGGTACTGGAAACACCATATATTTT. The encoded protein is CASSGPGTGTGNTIYF.

The chain is built from TRBV6-1 and TRBJ1-4; D call uncertain. The CDR3 contains 13 residues. Germline lookup yields CDR1 MNHNS and CDR2 SASEGT. The V end lost 4 bases, the J end lost 7 bases, and 10 bases lay between the germline ends. CDR3 in amino acids: CASSGRLGEKLFF. CDR3 DNA: TGTGCCAGCAGTGGCAGGCTTGGTGAAAAACTGTTTTTT.

The J gene is TRBJ2-5, the V gene TRBV5-4; D unresolved. Germline lookup yields CDR1 SGHNT and CDR2 YYREEE (reference sequence). V lost 4 bases, J lost 0 bases, and 4 bases lay in between. This CDR3 is 12 amino acids long. CDR3 sequence reads: CASSPYQETQYF. The CDR3 DNA follows: TGTGCCAGCAGCCCCTACCAAGAGACCCAGTACTTC.

Of note for this clone: Other DNA variants within this sample encode the same CDR3. The chain recombines TRBV4-1 with TRBJ2-7, with 8 bases that match TRBD1. V dropped 1 base and J dropped 1; count of bases not matched to a gene: 0. There are 14 residues in the CDR3. From germline, CDR1 is MGHRA and CDR2 YSYEKL. Here the CDR3 DNA reads TGCGCCAGCAGCCAAGGACAGGGGTCCTACGAGCAGTACTTC. As protein: CASSQGQGSYEQYF.

V usage is TRBV29-1 and J usage is TRBJ2-3, with D maybe TRBD1 (6 bases). The V end was cut by 6 bases, the J end by 8 bases, with 24 bases between. The CDR3 is made up of 15 amino acids. The V gene's germline CDR1 is SQVTM and CDR2 ANQGSEA. CDR3 sequence reads: CSVTASPAAGATQYF. The CDR3 DNA reads TGCAGCGTGACGGCTAGCCCAGCGGCAGGGGCTACGCAGTATTTT.

The chain carries TRBV15 and TRBJ2-5; the D gene is possibly TRBD2 (5 bases). The CDR3 spans 16 residues. V was pared by 0 bases and J by 5 bases, with 16 bases between. Germline V CDR1 and CDR2: LNHNV, YYDKDF (reference sequence). CDR3 amino acids: CATSRERVEFRETQYF. In DNA, the CDR3 is TGTGCCACCAGCAGAGAGCGGGTGGAGTTTCGGGAGACCCAGTACTTC.

The chain is built from TRBV28 and TRBJ1-4, with 7 bases lining up with TRBD1. Germline CDR1 is MDHEN and CDR2 is SYDVKM. This CDR3 has 14 amino acids. The trim removed 6 bases at V and 8 bases at J, leaving 9 bases unmatched. CDR3 DNA: TGTGCCAGCAGCGACAGGGCCAGGAAGGAAAAACTGTTTTTT. Translation gives CASSDRARKEKLFF.

This sequence joins TRBV15 and TRBJ2-1; 7 nucleotides agree with TRBD1. The length of the CDR3 is 16 residues. Losses at the gene ends were 3 bases for V and 0 bases for J; bases not matched to a gene: 5. Germline assignment: CDR1 LNHNV and CDR2 YYDKDF (reference sequence). The CDR3 region is CATSSLTGSSYNEQFF. CDR3 nucleotide sequence: TGTGCCACCAGCAGTCTGACAGGGAGCTCCTACAATGAGCAGTTCTTC.

In DNA, the CDR3 is TGTGCCAGCAGCTTGGCCCCAGCGGGTTGTGAGCAGTTCTTC. Amino acids: CASSLAPAGCEQFF. This chain joins TRBV5-8 and TRBJ2-1; D may be TRBD2 (6 bases). The V gene lost 0 bases and the J gene lost 9 bases, with 13 bases spanning the gap. Germline CDR1 and CDR2: SGHTS and YDEGEE. The CDR3 totals 14 residues.